This T cell receptor beta chain was documented in a study of blood T cell repertoires in COVID-19. Study as a whole: Samples taken during acute and convalescent COVID-19 were collected in the United States, Italy and Spain. Sample material is recorded as cDNA or gDNA derived from T cells, B-cell-depleted T cells, or PBMCs.

In the original processing: Nucleated cell counts were estimated from reference gene primer amplification. Only in-frame clones appear in the TCRdb table, and some are missing; sequencing was by immunoSEQ multiplex PCR. V and J calls and clone size are those listed in that table; D and trimming were worked out from the DNA. Among almost 50,000 clones listed, 79% were seen once. J gave up 0 bases and V 2 bases, and 6 bases lay outside the gene matches. Germline CDR1 is SGHTA and CDR2 is FQGTGA. The CDR3 covers 18 residues. The receptor was isolated from a man aged 65 to 85 with acute or convalescent COVID-19. Sequenced input: peripheral blood. The V and J genes are TRBV7-3 and TRBJ2-1; 11 bases are a match to TRBD2. The DNA of the CDR3 is TGTGCCAGCAGCTTACGGGGCACTAGCGGGAGCTCCTACAATGAGCAGTTCTTC. It yields the protein CASSLRGTSGSSYNEQFF.